Listed here are 20 T cell receptor beta chains from one sample, sequenced in a study of cytomegalovirus exposure and HLA in healthy donors. Researchers ran the PCR with 60 Vbeta and 13 Jbeta primers. Clones were read by immunoSEQ multiplex PCR, and TCRdb kept only the in-frame ones, dropping some. The data show about 160,000 clones, roughly 72% seen once. Sequencing was carried out using PBMCs. The source is a woman aged 40 to 50 in good health and CMV-seronegative.

J is TRBJ1-4 and V is TRBV7-6, with TRBD1 as a possible D gene (5 bases). Germline V gene data show CDR1 as SGHVS and CDR2 as FNYEAQ. CDR3 length: 14 amino acids. V was pared by 1 base and J by 6 bases, with 9 bases between. CDR3 protein: CASSLGGVDEKLFF. CDR3 in DNA: TGTGCCAGCAGCTTAGGGGGGGTGGATGAAAAACTGTTTTTT.

The rearrangement uses TRBV29-1 and TRBJ1-2; 11 bases line up with TRBD1. The V gene end was trimmed by 7 bases and the J gene end by 4 bases; junction bases not matched to a gene: 8. Germline V lookup: CDR1 SQVTM, CDR2 ANQGSEA. The CDR3 sequence is 14 residues long. The DNA of the CDR3 is TGCAGCGGGAAACCCGGGACAGGGGGCTATGGCTACACCTTC. Translated, it gives CSGKPGTGGYGYTF.

This clone was seen a few times. V gene TRBV9 combines with J gene TRBJ2-2; tentative D call: TRBD1 (6 bases). V was trimmed by 2 bases and J by 0 bases, leaving 8 bases between them. The CDR3 covers 15 residues. Germline values: CDR1 SGDLS, CDR2 YYNGEE. CDR3 nucleotide sequence: TGTGCCAGCAGCGTCTCAGGGGCGAACACCGGGGAGCTGTTTTTT. It specifies CASSVSGANTGELFF. Full variable domain (remainder filled in from reference TRBV9 and TRBJ2-2): DSGVTQTPKHLITATGQRVTLRCSPRSGDLSVYWYQQSLDQGLQFLIQYYNGEERAKGNILERFSAQQFPDLHSELNLSSLELGDSALYFCASSVSGANTGELFFGEGSRLTVL.

The table lists this clone with a few counts. The chain couples TRBV4-1 to TRBJ2-7, with D possibly matching TRBD1 (6 bases). Germline CDR1 and CDR2: MGHRA and YSYEKL. This CDR3 is built from 15 residues. Trimming took 4 bases from V and 1 from J, leaving 14 bases between them. The CDR3 DNA is TGCGCCAGCAGCCCCCCAGACAGGTTGTCCTACGAGCAGTACTTC. It yields the protein CASSPPDRLSYEQYF.

V is TRBV5-4 and J is TRBJ2-1, with TRBD1 as a possible D gene (8 bases). The CDR3 loop spans 15 amino acids. From germline, CDR1 is SGHNT and CDR2 YYREEE (reference sequence). The ends were cut back, 3 bases at V and 4 bases at J, with 14 bases in the middle. The CDR3 DNA reads as TGTGCCAGCAGCTATACAGGGGGGGGTTACAATGAGCAGTTCTTC. Its translation: CASSYTGGGYNEQFF.

This clone was picked up a small number of times. This rearrangement joins TRBV5-1 to TRBJ2-7; the D gene is possibly TRBD1 (6 bases). From germline, CDR1 is SGHRS and CDR2 YFSETQ. CDR3 length: 15 residues. V was shortened by 4 bases and J by 2 bases, with 16 bases between the two germline ends. The CDR3 DNA reads as TGCGCCAGCAGCACCCTAGGGGGAACCCCCTACGAGCAGTACTTC. Protein: CASSTLGGTPYEQYF.

The chain employs TRBV28 and TRBJ2-1; 11 bases align to TRBD2. The CDR3 loop spans 17 amino acids. The V gene's germline CDR1 is MDHEN and CDR2 SYDVKM. V shed 4 bases and J 5 bases; nucleotides not matched to a gene: 10. CDR3 sequence reads: CASSSTRTSGFDNEQFF. CDR3 bases: TGTGCCAGCAGTTCTACCAGGACTAGCGGGTTCGACAATGAGCAGTTCTTC.

The CDR3 region has the DNA TGTGCCAGCAGCGTAGACGGTGGGGCATATCAGCCCCAGCATTTT. It translates to CASSVDGGAYQPQHF. The gene calls are TRBV9 and TRBJ1-5, with a weak D call TRBD1 (5 bases). Germline values: CDR1 SGDLS, CDR2 YYNGEE. V was clipped by 0 bases and J by 5 bases, with 12 bases between them. This CDR3 is built from 15 residues.

This clone was recorded only once. The chain links TRBV9 to TRBJ2-3, with TRBD2 identical over 14 bases. Germline assignment: CDR1 SGDLS and CDR2 YYNGEE. The CDR3 consists of 16 residues. With V trimmed by 3 bases and J by 4 bases, 4 bases remained unmatched. The CDR3: CASSATSGRAPDTQYF. The CDR3 bases are TGTGCCAGCAGCGCGACTAGCGGGAGGGCCCCAGATACGCAGTATTTT.

The chain employs TRBV5-4 and TRBJ2-7; D is perhaps TRBD2 (6 bases). Trimming removed 4 bases at V and 6 bases at J, with 17 bases between. Germline values: CDR1 SGHNT, CDR2 YYREEE (reference sequence). The CDR3 sequence is 14 residues long. The CDR3 region has the DNA TGTGCCAGCAGCCCTCTCCGGGACTCCGTCGAGCAGTACTTC. It yields the protein CASSPLRDSVEQYF.

The chain employs TRBV6-5 and TRBJ2-5, with D perhaps matching TRBD2 (6 bases). Germline V lookup: CDR1 MNHEY, CDR2 SVGAGI. This CDR3 is 12 amino acids long. Trimming shortened V by 10 bases and J by 4 bases, and 13 bases separated the two germline ends. The CDR3 loop is CATSRGPETQYF. The CDR3, as DNA: TGTGCCACCTCGCGGGGTCCAGAGACCCAGTACTTC.

The V call is TRBV19, the J call TRBJ2-5, with 9 bases aligning to TRBD1. After removal of 8 bases from V and 2 bases from J, the junction contained 9 bases not matched to a gene. In germline, CDR1 is LNHDA, CDR2 SQIVND (reference sequence). The CDR3 sequence is 15 residues long. The CDR3 DNA is TGTGCCAGTGGGGGGACAGGGAGGGAACAAGAGACCCAGTACTTC. Translation gives CASGGTGREQETQYF. Drawing the rest from reference TRBV19 and TRBJ2-5, the complete variable domain is DGGITQSPKYLFRKEGQNVTLSCEQNLNHDAMYWYRQDPGQGLRLIYYSQIVNDFQKGDIAEGYSVSREKKESFPLTVTSAQKNPTAFYLCASGGTGREQETQYFGPGTRLLVL.

The chain links TRBV7-9 to TRBJ1-2; D remains unclear. Trimming cost V 3 bases and J 6 bases, with 11 bases left between them. Germline CDR1 SEHNR, CDR2 FQNEAQ (reference sequence). This CDR3 has 13 amino acids. The CDR3 bases are TGTGCCAGCAGCTTCGATCTGGCCCATGGCTACACCTTC. Protein sequence: CASSFDLAHGYTF.

The V and J genes are TRBV11-3 and TRBJ2-7; D might be TRBD1 (5 bases). Germline V gene lookup returns CDR1 SGHNT and CDR2 YENEEA. Trimming removed 3 bases at V and 6 bases at J, with 15 bases between. CDR3 length: 14 residues. In nucleotides, the CDR3 is TGTGCCAGCAGCTTGTCAGGGATCGCCCTCGAGCAGTACTTC. Amino acids: CASSLSGIALEQYF.

The chain is built from TRBV2 and TRBJ2-1; no clear D. The V gene lost 0 bases and the J gene lost 4 bases, with 10 bases spanning the gap. Germline loops: CDR1 SNHLY, CDR2 FYNNEI. The CDR3 has 15 amino acids. This chain's CDR3 is CASSEAVASYNEQFF. The CDR3 DNA sequence: TGTGCCAGCAGTGAAGCGGTAGCATCGTACAATGAGCAGTTCTTC.

The chain couples TRBV5-1 to TRBJ2-6; 7 bases align to TRBD2. With V trimmed by 5 bases and J by 2 bases, 19 bases remained unmatched. Germline-derived CDR1 and CDR2 are SGHRS and YFSETQ. The CDR3 spans 20 residues. CDR3: CASSTARLLADLAGANVLTF. CDR3 sequence (DNA): TGCGCCAGCAGTACCGCCCGTCTCCTAGCGGACCTGGCTGGGGCCAACGTCCTGACTTTC.

This chain joins TRBV28 and TRBJ1-5; D is uncertain. The CDR3 is made up of 15 amino acids. V lost 7 bases to trimming and J lost 1 base, with 14 bases between them. Germline CDR1 and CDR2: MDHEN and SYDVKM. The chain's CDR3 is CASITPTGSNQPQHF. In nucleotides, the CDR3 is TGTGCCAGCATTACCCCGACGGGGAGCAATCAGCCCCAGCATTTT.

This chain joins TRBV30 and TRBJ1-2; the match to TRBD1 covers 7 bases. Germline assignment: CDR1 GTSNPN and CDR2 SVGIG (reference sequence). CDR3 size: 14 residues. J was trimmed by 0 bases and V by 7 bases; bases with no gene match: 8. The CDR3 nucleotides are TGTGCCTCCGCTCGGGACAGCGCTAACTATGGCTACACCTTC. Amino acid sequence: CASARDSANYGYTF.

V is TRBV5-6 and J is TRBJ1-1; 7 bases are a match to TRBD1. The CDR3 consists of 17 residues. The germline gives CDR1 SGHDT, CDR2 YYEEEE. V lost 1 base to trimming and J lost 0 bases; unmatched junction nucleotides: 9. DNA of the CDR3: TGTGCCAGCAGCTTGAGACGGACAGGCCTCATGAACACTGAAGCTTTCTTT. Amino acids: CASSLRRTGLMNTEAFF. Full variable domain (rest looked up from reference TRBV5-6 and TRBJ1-1): DAGVTQSPTHLIKTRGQQVTLRCSPKSGHDTVSWYQQALGQGPQFIFQYYEEEERQRGNFPDRFSGHQFPNYSSELNVNALLLGDSALYLCASSLRRTGLMNTEAFFGQGTRLTVV.

The V and J genes are TRBV7-8 and TRBJ1-2; D may be TRBD1 (6 bases). Per the germline V gene, CDR1 is SGHVS and CDR2 is FQNEAQ. Between the trimmed V and J ends, which lost 3 bases and 4 bases, there was a span of 12 bases. The CDR3 length is 14 residues. The CDR3: CASSLVQGPYGYTF. The CDR3 DNA is TGTGCCAGCAGCTTGGTACAGGGCCCCTATGGCTACACCTTC.